These T cell receptor beta chains were read from a single sample in a study of blood T cell repertoires in COVID-19. Some clones are missing from TCRdb's copy, which holds only in-frame ones; the method was immunoSEQ multiplex PCR. In the table there are approximately 170,000 clones, less than 85% of which are singletons. Sequenced sample: peripheral blood. The receptor source for this set is a woman between 45 and 60 years old with acute or convalescent COVID-19. Both conserved end residues are part of each CDR3. The order of the fields is D gene, V gene, J gene, clone size, CDR3 DNA, CDR3 protein. D genes are given only for firm matches. Clone size is given for some rows only: seen once, a few or many times, or a class if the clone is expanded.

D: NA
V: TRBV28
J: TRBJ2-1
size: NA
DNA: TGTGCCAGCAGTTTTGAGGGAACCCTCCGGAATGAGCAGTTCTTC
CDR3: CASSFEGTLRNEQFF

D: TRBD1
V: TRBV28
J: TRBJ2-1
size: NA
DNA: TGTGCCAGCAGAAGGGCAGGGGGCGGGAATGAGCAGTTCTTC
CDR3: CASRRAGGGNEQFF

D: TRBD1
V: TRBV7-9
J: TRBJ2-7
size: NA
DNA: TGTGCCAGCAGCCGGTTAGCCTGGGACAGAAGAAGCTCCTACGAGCAGTACTTC
CDR3: CASSRLAWDRRSSYEQYF

D: TRBD2
V: TRBV28
J: TRBJ2-5
size: NA
DNA: TGTGCCAGCAATAAAGCGGGAGGGCCCGGAGAGACCCAGTACTTC
CDR3: CASNKAGGPGETQYF

D: TRBD1
V: TRBV7-2
J: TRBJ1-2
size: NA
DNA: TGTGCCAGCAGCCCCCGGACAGGGGATTACTATGGCTACACCTTC
CDR3: CASSPRTGDYYGYTF

D: NA
V: TRBV4-3
J: TRBJ2-7
size: NA
DNA: TGCGCCAGCAGCCAATTGGGGGCAGGGGTCTACGAGCAGTACTTC
CDR3: CASSQLGAGVYEQYF

D: NA
V: TRBV18
J: TRBJ2-1
size: NA
DNA: TGTGCCAGCTCACCCGGCGGTCTGAGCTCCTACAATGAGCAGTTCTTC
CDR3: CASSPGGLSSYNEQFF

D: NA
V: TRBV15
J: TRBJ2-7
size: NA
DNA: TGTGCCACCAGCAGAGACCGGGTCCCCGAGCAGTACTTC
CDR3: CATSRDRVPEQYF

D: NA
V: TRBV28
J: TRBJ1-5
size: NA
DNA: TGTGCCAGCAGTTTAGGCCAGCCCCAGCATTTT
CDR3: CASSLGQPQHF

D: TRBD1
V: TRBV18
J: TRBJ1-2
size: NA
DNA: TGTGCCAGCTCACCACTGCAGACAGGGGGGGATGGCTACACCTTC
CDR3: CASSPLQTGGDGYTF

D: TRBD1
V: TRBV28
J: TRBJ2-7
size: NA
DNA: TGTGCCAGCAGGGGACAGGGGATGTACGAGCAGTACTTC
CDR3: CASRGQGMYEQYF

D: NA
V: TRBV7-8
J: TRBJ1-5
size: NA
DNA: TGTGCCAGCAGCTTAGAAACAGGGTCCCTCAATCAGCCCCAGCATTTT
CDR3: CASSLETGSLNQPQHF

D: TRBD2
V: TRBV11-3
J: TRBJ2-3
size: NA
DNA: TGTGCCAGCAGCCCCTGGACTAGCGGGAGCACAGATACGCAGTATTTT
CDR3: CASSPWTSGSTDTQYF

D: TRBD2
V: TRBV5-4
J: TRBJ2-1
size: few
DNA: TGTGCCAGCAGCCCTAGAGCCGGGACTAGGGCTAACAATGAGCAGTTCTTC
CDR3: CASSPRAGTRANNEQFF

D: TRBD1
V: TRBV18
J: TRBJ1-3
size: NA
DNA: TGTGCCAGCTCCCCCGGACAGGCAACTGGAAACACCATATATTTT
CDR3: CASSPGQATGNTIYF

D: NA
V: TRBV6-5
J: TRBJ2-7
size: NA
DNA: TGTGCCAGCAGTCTTCAGGGGTTCGACGAGCAGTACTTC
CDR3: CASSLQGFDEQYF

D: NA
V: TRBV20-1
J: TRBJ1-1
size: NA
DNA: TGCAGTGCTAGTACAGAAGCTTTCTTT
CDR3: CSASTEAFF

D: NA
V: TRBV2
J: TRBJ2-1
size: NA
DNA: TGTGCCAGCGGGGGGGCGGGCTACAATGAGCAGTTCTTC
CDR3: CASGGAGYNEQFF

D: TRBD1
V: TRBV19
J: TRBJ1-5
size: NA
DNA: TGTGCCAGTAGCGGGACAGGAAATCAGCCCCAGCATTTT
CDR3: CASSGTGNQPQHF

D: TRBD2
V: TRBV4-2
J: TRBJ2-3
size: NA
DNA: TGTGCCAGCAGCCAAGAAGGAGCTAGCGGGAGCACAGATACGCAGTATTTT
CDR3: CASSQEGASGSTDTQYF

D: TRBD2
V: TRBV6-6
J: TRBJ2-1
size: NA
DNA: TGTGCCAGCAGTTACTGGACTAGCGGAGGCTACAATGAGCAGTTCTTC
CDR3: CASSYWTSGGYNEQFF

D: NA
V: TRBV30
J: TRBJ1-3
size: NA
DNA: TGTGCCTGGAGTAGCCAGGGGAGCTCTGGAAACACCATATATTTT
CDR3: CAWSSQGSSGNTIYF

D: NA
V: TRBV6-5
J: TRBJ1-4
size: NA
DNA: TGTGCCAGCAGTCCGACAGCAACTAATGAAAAACTGTTTTTT
CDR3: CASSPTATNEKLFF

D: NA
V: TRBV5-1
J: TRBJ2-2
size: few
DNA: TGCGCCAGCCATACCTCAAGCGCCGGGGAGCTGTTTTTT
CDR3: CASHTSSAGELFF

D: TRBD1
V: TRBV18
J: TRBJ1-1
size: few
DNA: TGTGCCAGCTCACCGGGACAGAGGAACACTGAAGCTTTCTTT
CDR3: CASSPGQRNTEAFF

D: NA
V: TRBV25-1
J: TRBJ2-1
size: NA
DNA: TGTGCCAGCAGTCCGTCGGGGGGCGGAAATGAGCAGTTCTTC
CDR3: CASSPSGGGNEQFF

D: NA
V: TRBV9
J: TRBJ1-1
size: NA
DNA: TGTGCCAGCAGCGCCGGCGGGAGTTTTAGCACTGAAGCTTTCTTT
CDR3: CASSAGGSFSTEAFF

D: TRBD2
V: TRBV7-2
J: TRBJ2-3
size: NA
DNA: TGTGCCAGCAGCTCGCGGACTAGCGGGGGGGCAAGGACAGATACGCAGTATTTT
CDR3: CASSSRTSGGARTDTQYF

D: NA
V: TRBV14
J: TRBJ2-2
size: NA
DNA: TGTGCCAGCAGCCATGGACAAGCGAACACCGGGGAGCTGTTTTTT
CDR3: CASSHGQANTGELFF

D: TRBD1
V: TRBV5-5
J: TRBJ2-7
size: NA
DNA: TGTGCCAGCAGCTCGACAGGGGGAACCGAGCAGTACTTC
CDR3: CASSSTGGTEQYF

D: TRBD1
V: TRBV28
J: TRBJ2-1
size: NA
DNA: TGTGCCAGCAGTTCGACAGGGTTCGACAATGAGCAGTTCTTC
CDR3: CASSSTGFDNEQFF

D: NA
V: TRBV27
J: TRBJ2-7
size: NA
DNA: TGTGCCAGCAGTTTATCCGGGACACTGTCCTACGAGCAGTACTTC
CDR3: CASSLSGTLSYEQYF

D: TRBD1
V: TRBV19
J: TRBJ1-4
size: NA
DNA: TGTGCCAGTAGTTCCGGGACAGGGAGTGAAAAACTGTTTTTT
CDR3: CASSSGTGSEKLFF

D: TRBD2
V: TRBV9
J: TRBJ2-1
size: NA
DNA: TGTGCCAGCAGCTCGACTAGCGAGTCCAATGAGCAGTTCTTC
CDR3: CASSSTSESNEQFF

D: TRBD2
V: TRBV6-6
J: TRBJ2-3
size: NA
DNA: TGTGCCAGCAGTCCCAATCTTAGCGGGATTCGCACAGATACGCAGTATTTT
CDR3: CASSPNLSGIRTDTQYF

D: TRBD2
V: TRBV15
J: TRBJ2-7
size: once
DNA: TGTGCCACCAGCAGAGACGGGGGGGTGTACGAGCAGTACTTC
CDR3: CATSRDGGVYEQYF

D: NA
V: TRBV6-6
J: TRBJ1-1
size: NA
DNA: TGTGCCAGCAGGGCCTACGAACAGGACACTGAAGCTTTCTTT
CDR3: CASRAYEQDTEAFF

D: NA
V: TRBV5-6
J: TRBJ2-1
size: NA
DNA: TGTGCCAGCAGCTCTAGGGGAAAATCCTCCTACAATGAGCAGTTCTTC
CDR3: CASSSRGKSSYNEQFF